This passage covers 20 T cell receptor beta chains from one sample sequenced in a study of blood T cells in healthy people across ages. Together with a sample-barcoded 5' primer, a J-beta primer mix was included in a second PCR lasting about 6 to 12 cycles. TCRdb itself ran the 5' RACE reads through MiXCR, one entry per CDR3 protein. Counted here are about 1.4 million distinct CDR3 sequences, roughly 59% occurring once; the ten biggest clones make up about 6.3%. The sequenced sample consisted of blood. These receptors were collected from a man between 18 and 35 years old in good health.

The chain combines TRBV20-1 with TRBJ2-3, with 9 bases aligning to TRBD2. Trimming cost V 5 bases and J 2 bases; bases outside gene matches: 20. CDR3 length: 19 residues. Germline CDR1 is DFQATT and CDR2 is SNEGSKA (reference sequence). CDR3: CSAGLFLTEASGATDTQYF. CDR3 coding DNA: TGCAGTGCTGGCCTTTTCCTCACCGAGGCTAGCGGGGCCACAGATACGCAGTATTTT.

The count of this clonotype is one. The V and J genes are TRBV12-3 or TRBV12-4 and TRBJ1-5, with D unresolved. V lost 2 bases and J lost 4, with 9 bases in between. The CDR3 totals 14 residues. CDR3 nucleotides: TGTGCCAGCAGTTTACGGTACCCAAATCAGCCCCAGCATTTT. It translates to CASSLRYPNQPQHF.

V and J are TRBV6-2 or TRBV6-3 and TRBJ2-1; the D gene is possibly TRBD2 (6 bases). There are 17 residues in the CDR3. CDR1 and CDR2 (germline): MNHEY, SVGEGT. The V end was cut by 0 bases, the J end by 0 bases, with 12 bases between. The CDR3 bases are TGTGCCAGCAGTTACTCGATTGGGGGGAGCTCCTACAATGAGCAGTTCTTC. Translation gives CASSYSIGGSSYNEQFF.

V and J are TRBV9 and TRBJ2-4; D remains unclear. The J call is in doubt because the DNA end fits TRBJ2-7 better. From germline, CDR1 is SGDLS and CDR2 YYNGEE. The CDR3 is 15 amino acids. Here the CDR3 reads CASSVGPALTYEQYF. The CDR3 bases are TGTGCCAGCAGCGTAGGCCCAGCTCTCACCTACGAGCAGTACTTC.

The J gene is TRBJ2-2, the V gene TRBV7-2; no reliable D call. The CDR3 is made up of 15 amino acids. The germline V and J ends were trimmed by 1 base and 2 bases, with 8 bases remaining between them. Germline values: CDR1 SGHTA, CDR2 FQGNSA. For the CDR3, the DNA is TGTGCCAGCAGCTTAGTATGGGGTAACACCGGGGAGCTGTTTTTT. It encodes CASSLVWGNTGELFF. Full variable domain (remainder filled in from reference TRBV7-2 and TRBJ2-2): GAGVSQSPSNKVTEKGKDVELRCDPISGHTALYWYRQSLGQGLEFLIYFQGNSAPDKSGLPSDRFSAERTGGSVSTLTIQRTQQEDSAVYLCASSLVWGNTGELFFGEGSRLTVL.

The table lists this clonotype with a count of one. This chain connects TRBV4-2 to TRBJ2-7, with D possibly TRBD2 on 5 matching bases. TRBJ2-5 explains the end of the DNA better; the J call may be wrong. This CDR3 contains 15 residues. Germline CDR1 is LGHNA and CDR2 is YNFKEQ. This CDR3 is CASSQDDHGIETQYF. CDR3 sequence (DNA): TGTGCCAGCAGCCAAGATGATCACGGGATAGAGACCCAGTACTTC.

This chain joins TRBV20-1 and TRBJ2-1, with 8 bases lining up with TRBD2. This CDR3 has 14 residues. V dropped 5 bases and J dropped 8; count of bases not matched to a gene: 11. Looked up from germline, CDR1 is DFQATT and CDR2 is SNEGSKA (reference sequence). The CDR3 sequence is CSAYGGGRGDEQFF. CDR3 sequence (DNA): TGCAGTGCTTACGGGGGGGGCCGGGGAGATGAGCAGTTCTTC.

The chain employs TRBV6-2 or TRBV6-3 and TRBJ2-1; 7 bases line up with TRBD1. V lost 2 bases, J lost 7 bases, and 8 bases stayed unmatched. Germline V gene lookup returns CDR1 MNHEY and CDR2 SVGEGT. This CDR3 has 15 amino acids. DNA of the CDR3: TGTGCCAGCAGTTACAGTCCAGGGGGTAGGAATGAGCAGTTCTTC. Translated, it gives CASSYSPGGRNEQFF.

V usage is TRBV7-9 and J usage is TRBJ1-1; D gene ambiguous. This CDR3 has 13 amino acids. CDR1 is SEHNR and CDR2 is FQNEAQ in the germline V gene (reference sequence). V was cut by 1 base and J by 10 bases, with 13 bases left in between. The CDR3 DNA is TGTGCCAGCAGCTTAGTTGGTGACGGTACAGCTTTCTTT. It yields the protein CASSLVGDGTAFF.

The rearrangement joins TRBV5-1 to TRBJ1-1; D not resolved. The CDR3 is made up of 14 amino acids. Germline CDR1 and CDR2: SGHRS and YFSETQ. The V gene lost 0 bases and the J gene lost 0 bases, with 6 bases spanning the gap. In nucleotides, the CDR3 is TGCGCCAGCAGCTTGGAAATGGTGAACACTGAAGCTTTCTTT. Translation: CASSLEMVNTEAFF. Complete variable domain (other parts from reference TRBV5-1 and TRBJ1-1): KAGVTQTPRYLIKTRGQQVTLSCSPISGHRSVSWYQQTPGQGLQFLFEYFSETQRNKGNFPGRFSGRQFSNSRSEMNVSTLELGDSALYLCASSLEMVNTEAFFGQGTRLTVV.

The V gene is TRBV12-3 or TRBV12-4, the J gene TRBJ1-1; 7 bases fit TRBD1. The CDR3 is made up of 13 amino acids. The V segment lost 6 bases and the J segment 3 bases; nucleotides outside the gene matches: 4. The CDR3 spells CASRQGEYTEAFF. In nucleotides, the CDR3 is TGTGCCAGCAGGCAGGGGGAGTACACTGAAGCTTTCTTT.

The rearrangement joins TRBV6-5 to TRBJ1-2; TRBD1 matches 9 bases. In germline, CDR1 is MNHEY, CDR2 SVGAGI. With 5 bases clipped from V and 3 bases from J, the junction kept 7 bases outside the gene matches. The CDR3 spans 15 residues. CDR3 coding DNA: TGTGCCAGCAGTCGCTGGACAGGGGACGACTATGGCTACACCTTC. It encodes CASSRWTGDDYGYTF.

The CDR3 nucleotides read TGTGCCAGCAGTCCACTAGCGGTGATCCAAGAGACCCAGTACTTC. Protein sequence: CASSPLAVIQETQYF. J is TRBJ2-5 and V is TRBV6-2 or TRBV6-3; 8 bases line up with TRBD2. Germline trimming cut 5 bases from V and 1 base from J; bases unmatched to any gene: 6. Germline V gene sequence: CDR1 MNHEY, CDR2 SVGEGT. This CDR3 is built from 15 residues.

The chain uses TRBV6-4 and TRBJ1-1; D call uncertain. The CDR3 consists of 13 residues. From germline, CDR1 is MRHNA and CDR2 SNTAGT. V shed 2 bases and J shed 5 bases, with 9 bases lying between them. The CDR3 reads CASSDGGQTEAFF. The CDR3 DNA reads as TGTGCCAGCAGTGACGGCGGGCAGACTGAAGCTTTCTTT.

The chain links TRBV27 to TRBJ2-2; the D gene is possibly TRBD1 (5 bases). Trimming stripped 4 bases from V and 3 bases from J, with 9 bases between. This CDR3 has 14 residues. From germline, CDR1 is MNHEY and CDR2 SMNVEV (reference sequence). Here the CDR3 DNA reads TGTGCCAGCAGTTACGACAGCTACACCGGGGAGCTGTTTTTT. Translated, it gives CASSYDSYTGELFF.

This clonotype was recorded only once. The V call is TRBV11-3, the J call TRBJ2-1; unclear D gene. Looked up from germline, CDR1 is SGHNT and CDR2 is YENEEA. Trimming pared 1 base from V and 5 bases from J, leaving 6 bases between. The CDR3 has 13 amino acids. This CDR3 is CASSLANDNEQFF. CDR3 sequence (DNA): TGTGCCAGCAGCTTAGCCAATGACAATGAGCAGTTCTTC.

V is TRBV20-1 and J is TRBJ2-5; perhaps TRBD2 as D (6 bases). V gave up 4 bases and J gave up 2 bases, with 11 bases separating them. Germline-derived CDR1 and CDR2 are DFQATT and SNEGSKA (reference sequence). The CDR3 totals 13 residues. The chain's CDR3 is CSATGSGQETQYF. The CDR3 DNA sequence: TGCAGTGCTACCGGGAGTGGACAAGAGACCCAGTACTTC.

The chain recombines TRBV5-6 with TRBJ2-2, with 9 nucleotides matching TRBD1. V gave up 4 bases and J gave up 12 bases; unmatched junction bases: 13. CDR3 size: 15 residues. Germline CDR1 SGHDT, CDR2 YYEEEE. The CDR3 sequence is CASSPPSPGTGKLFF. DNA of the CDR3: TGTGCCAGCAGCCCTCCCTCCCCCGGGACAGGGAAGCTGTTTTTT. The whole variable domain, remainder taken from reference TRBV5-6 and TRBJ2-2, is DAGVTQSPTHLIKTRGQQVTLRCSPKSGHDTVSWYQQALGQGPQFIFQYYEEEERQRGNFPDRFSGHQFPNYSSELNVNALLLGDSALYLCASSPPSPGTGKLFFGEGSRLTVL.

This chain connects TRBV9 to TRBJ2-1; D remains ambiguous. The V end was cut by 4 bases, the J end by 8 bases, with 7 bases between. The germline CDR1 and CDR2 sequences are SGDLS and YYNGEE. The CDR3 is made up of 11 amino acids. CDR3 sequence (DNA): TGTGCCAGCAGCTACACAGATGAGCAGTTCTTC. It encodes CASSYTDEQFF.

The chain uses TRBV28 and TRBJ2-7; 11 bases align to TRBD1. The CDR3 is 15 amino acids. Trimming removed 4 bases from V and 5 bases from J; junction bases left unmatched: 7. CDR1 is MDHEN, CDR2 SYDVKM, per germline. Here the CDR3 DNA reads TGTGCCAGCAGTTACCCCCCGGGACAGGGGGACGAGCAGTACTTC. Its translation: CASSYPPGQGDEQYF.